These 6 T cell receptor beta chains share one sample of origin, sequenced in a study of OX40 agonist ivuxolimab in advanced cancers. TCRdb's table, derived via immunoSEQ multiplex PCR, lists solely in-frame clones and lacks some. The repertoire includes around 36,000 clones, roughly nine tenths of them detected once, and about 20% sits in the top ten. Sequenced material: CD4+ or CD8+ T cells sorted from blood, taken in a trial of the OX40 agonist ivuxolimab. Receptors originate from an adult with an advanced solid tumor such as melanoma, head and neck, liver or kidney cancer.

The rearrangement links TRBV19 to TRBJ1-6, with a weak D call TRBD1 (6 bases). The V gene lost 3 bases and the J gene lost 2 bases, with 11 bases spanning the gap. This CDR3 has 16 amino acids. Germline V gene sequence: CDR1 LNHDA, CDR2 SQIVND (reference sequence). CDR3 region: CASSIRQAPYNSPLHF. Here the CDR3 DNA reads TGTGCCAGTAGTATCAGACAGGCACCCTATAATTCACCCCTCCACTTT.

The DNA for the CDR3 is TGTGCCAGCAGCTTGCTAGCGGGGGCTCGGCGCGAGCAGTACTTC. This translates into CASSLLAGARREQYF. The chain recombines TRBV5-8 with TRBJ2-7; 10 nucleotides match TRBD2. The CDR3 extends over 15 amino acids. J was trimmed by 6 bases and V by 1 base; bases with no gene match: 7. CDR1 and CDR2 from the germline V gene are SGHTS and YDEGEE. The complete variable domain, with remaining parts taken from reference TRBV5-8 and TRBJ2-7, reads EAGVTQSPTHLIKTRGQQATLRCSPISGHTSVYWYQQALGLGLQFLLWYDEGEERNRGNFPPRFSGRQFPNYSSELNVNALELEDSALYLCASSLLAGARREQYFGPGTRLTVT.

The genes are TRBV27 and TRBJ2-3; TRBD2 agrees at 11 bases. The germline CDR1 and CDR2 sequences are MNHEY and SMNVEV (reference sequence). V shed 5 bases, J shed 4 bases, and the junction held 8 bases outside the gene matches. This CDR3 is 16 amino acids long. CDR3 residues: CASSPRLAGFADTQYF. DNA of the CDR3: TGTGCCAGCAGTCCTCGACTAGCGGGGTTCGCAGATACGCAGTATTTT.

The CDR3: CASRPGMSSYNEQFF. The CDR3 bases are TGTGCCAGCAGGCCTGGGATGAGCTCCTACAATGAGCAGTTCTTC. V is TRBV27 and J is TRBJ2-1; no firm D call. The CDR3 runs 15 residues. Between the trimmed V and J ends, which lost 6 bases and 0 bases, there was a span of 12 bases. The germline V gene has CDR1 MNHEY and CDR2 SMNVEV (reference sequence).

This sequence joins TRBV5-8 and TRBJ1-2; TRBD1 matches 8 bases. V dropped 5 bases and J dropped 5; count of bases not matched to a gene: 8. Germline V gene data show CDR1 as SGHTS and CDR2 as YDEGEE. CDR3 length: 14 residues. CDR3 coding DNA: TGTGCCAGCAGATCAAGGACAGGGCTTTATGGCTACACCTTC. Protein product: CASRSRTGLYGYTF.

The chain joins TRBV11-2 to TRBJ2-7; 15 bases fit TRBD2. J was trimmed by 6 bases and V by 5 bases; bases with no gene match: 5. Germline loops: CDR1 SGHAT, CDR2 FQNNGV. This CDR3 has 15 amino acids. CDR3 nucleotides: TGTGCCAGCAGCCGCGGACTAGCGGGGGGGCTCGAGCAGTACTTC. Its translation is CASSRGLAGGLEQYF.